This T cell receptor beta chain was observed in a study of glioma-infiltrating T cells after dendritic cell vaccination. Study-level information: Glioblastoma patients came from Phase I and II dendritic cell vaccination trials. At biweekly intervals, patients got three intradermal dendritic cell vaccine injections. Study outcomes and limitations: No direct clonality-survival link was found; a diverse polyclonal response may matter. Higher pretreatment TIL content predicted longer progression-free time and survival.

V was cut by 1 base and J by 0 bases, with 4 bases left in between. The length of the CDR3 is 13 residues. Germline CDR1 is SEHNR and CDR2 is FQNEAQ (reference sequence). TCRdb's table, derived via immunoSEQ multiplex PCR, lists solely in-frame clones and lacks some. Among 72,000 or so clones, about nine tenths were seen once, and the ten largest hold about 2.3%. As for time point: after dendritic cell vaccination, including at tumor progression/relapse. To note about this clone: The antigen is unknown.

Here the sequenced sample was blood, taken after dendritic cell vaccination. The V gene is TRBV7-9, the J gene TRBJ2-7; D is unresolved. The sequence was obtained from a human donor with glioblastoma. The CDR3 sequence is CASSLDSSYEQYF. DNA for the CDR3: TGTGCCAGCAGCTTAGACAGCTCCTACGAGCAGTACTTC.